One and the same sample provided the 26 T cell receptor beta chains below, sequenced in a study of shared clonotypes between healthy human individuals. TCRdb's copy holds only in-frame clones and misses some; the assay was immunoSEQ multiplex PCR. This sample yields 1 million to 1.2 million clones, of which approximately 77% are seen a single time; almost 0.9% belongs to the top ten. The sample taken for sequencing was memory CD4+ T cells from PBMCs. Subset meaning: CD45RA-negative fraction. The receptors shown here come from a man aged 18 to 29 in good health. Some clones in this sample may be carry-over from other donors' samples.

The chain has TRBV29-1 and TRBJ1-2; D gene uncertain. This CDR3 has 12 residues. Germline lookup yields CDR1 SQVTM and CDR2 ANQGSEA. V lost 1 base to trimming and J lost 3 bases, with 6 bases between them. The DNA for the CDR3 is TGCAGCGTTGAAGCAAACGACTATGGCTACACCTTC. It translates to CSVEANDYGYTF.

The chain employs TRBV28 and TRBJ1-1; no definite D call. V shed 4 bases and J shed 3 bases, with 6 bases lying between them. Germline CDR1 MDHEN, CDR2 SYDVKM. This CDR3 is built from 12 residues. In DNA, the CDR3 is TGTGCCAGCAGTTCCTGGTACACTGAAGCTTTCTTT. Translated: CASSSWYTEAFF.

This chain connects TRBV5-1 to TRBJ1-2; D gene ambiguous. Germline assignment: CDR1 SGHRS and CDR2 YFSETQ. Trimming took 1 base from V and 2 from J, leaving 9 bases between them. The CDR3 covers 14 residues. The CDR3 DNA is TGCGCCAGCAGCTTGTTTGACGGGAACTATGGCTACACCTTC. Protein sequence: CASSLFDGNYGYTF. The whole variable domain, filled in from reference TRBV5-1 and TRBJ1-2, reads KAGVTQTPRYLIKTRGQQVTLSCSPISGHRSVSWYQQTPGQGLQFLFEYFSETQRNKGNFPGRFSGRQFSNSRSEMNVSTLELGDSALYLCASSLFDGNYGYTFGSGTRLTVV.

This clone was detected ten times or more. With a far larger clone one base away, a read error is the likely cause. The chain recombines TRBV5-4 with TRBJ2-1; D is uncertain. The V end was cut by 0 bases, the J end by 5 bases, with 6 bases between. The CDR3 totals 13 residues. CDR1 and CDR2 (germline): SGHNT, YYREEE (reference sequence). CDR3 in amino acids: CASSLGPNNEQFF. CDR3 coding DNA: TGTGCCAGCAGCTTGGGACCGAACAATGAGCAGTTCTTC.

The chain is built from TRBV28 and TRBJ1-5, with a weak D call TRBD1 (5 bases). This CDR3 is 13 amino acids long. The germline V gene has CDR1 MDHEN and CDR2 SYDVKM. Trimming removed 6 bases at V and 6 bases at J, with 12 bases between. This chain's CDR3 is CASRRQISQPQHF. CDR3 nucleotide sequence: TGTGCCAGCAGAAGACAGATTTCTCAGCCCCAGCATTTT.

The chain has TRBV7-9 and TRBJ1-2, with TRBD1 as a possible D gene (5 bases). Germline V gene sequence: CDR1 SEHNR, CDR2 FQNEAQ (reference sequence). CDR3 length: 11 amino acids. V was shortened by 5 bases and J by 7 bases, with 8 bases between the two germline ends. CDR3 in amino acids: CASSRGVGYTF. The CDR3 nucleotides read TGTGCCAGCAGCAGGGGCGTTGGCTACACCTTC.

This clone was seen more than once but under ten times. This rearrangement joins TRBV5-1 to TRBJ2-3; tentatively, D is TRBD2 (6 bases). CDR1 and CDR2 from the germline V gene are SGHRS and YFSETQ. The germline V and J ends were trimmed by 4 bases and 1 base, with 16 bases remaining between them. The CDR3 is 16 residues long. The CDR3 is CASSPRPGLRTDTQYF. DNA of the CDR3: TGCGCCAGCAGCCCACGCCCGGGACTCCGCACAGATACGCAGTATTTT.

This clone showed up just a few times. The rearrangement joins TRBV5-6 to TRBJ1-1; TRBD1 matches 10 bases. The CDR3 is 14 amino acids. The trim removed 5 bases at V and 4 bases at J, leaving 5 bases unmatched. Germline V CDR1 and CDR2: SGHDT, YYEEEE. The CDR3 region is CASSWDRGSTEAFF. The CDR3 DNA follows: TGTGCCAGCAGTTGGGACAGGGGTTCCACTGAAGCTTTCTTT.

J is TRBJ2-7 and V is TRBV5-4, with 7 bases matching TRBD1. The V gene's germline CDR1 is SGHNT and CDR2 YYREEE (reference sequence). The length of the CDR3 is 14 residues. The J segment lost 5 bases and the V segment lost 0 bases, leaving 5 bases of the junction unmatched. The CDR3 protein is CASSLAKTGNEQYF. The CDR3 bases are TGTGCCAGCAGCTTGGCCAAGACAGGGAACGAGCAGTACTTC.

CDR3 coding DNA: TGTGCCAGCAAAGGACAGGTTTGGGCCGAGCAGTACTTC. This codes for CASKGQVWAEQYF. The V call is TRBV6-5, the J call TRBJ2-7; 7 bases are a match to TRBD1. CDR1 is MNHEY, CDR2 SVGAGI, per germline. Unmatched junction bases numbered 9, after V lost 7 bases and J lost 6 bases. The CDR3 is 13 amino acids.

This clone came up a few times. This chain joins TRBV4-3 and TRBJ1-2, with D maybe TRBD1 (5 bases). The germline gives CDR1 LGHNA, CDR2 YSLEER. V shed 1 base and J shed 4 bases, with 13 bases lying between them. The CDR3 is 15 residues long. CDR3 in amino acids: CASSQGDARLYGYTF. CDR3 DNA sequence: TGCGCCAGCAGCCAAGGGGACGCCCGTCTCTATGGCTACACCTTC.

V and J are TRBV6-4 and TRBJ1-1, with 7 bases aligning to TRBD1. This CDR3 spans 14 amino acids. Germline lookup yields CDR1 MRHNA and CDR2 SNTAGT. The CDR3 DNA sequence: TGTGCTCTTAGTCGTAGGGGGCTGAACACTGAAGCTTTCTTT. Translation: CALSRRGLNTEAFF.

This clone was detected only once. The CDR3 reads CATAKAHRQGLGEQFF. As DNA, the CDR3 is TGTGCCACCGCAAAGGCCCACCGACAGGGATTAGGTGAGCAGTTCTTC. The chain is built from TRBV4-2 and TRBJ2-1; the match to TRBD1 covers 7 bases. CDR1 is LGHNA and CDR2 is YNFKEQ in the germline V gene. The CDR3 covers 16 residues. Trimming cost V 10 bases and J 9 bases; bases outside gene matches: 21.

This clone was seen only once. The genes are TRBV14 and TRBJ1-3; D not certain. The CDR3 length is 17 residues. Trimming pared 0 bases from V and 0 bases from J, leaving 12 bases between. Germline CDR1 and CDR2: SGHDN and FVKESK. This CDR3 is CASSQDVRTGSGNTIYF. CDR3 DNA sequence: TGTGCCAGCAGCCAAGATGTGCGGACGGGCTCTGGAAACACCATATATTTT.

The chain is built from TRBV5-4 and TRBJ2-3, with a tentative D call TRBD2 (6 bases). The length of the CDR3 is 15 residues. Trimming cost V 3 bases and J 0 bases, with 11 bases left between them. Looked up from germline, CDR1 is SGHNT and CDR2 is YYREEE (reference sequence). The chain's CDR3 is CASSYRDFSTDTQYF. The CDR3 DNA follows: TGTGCCAGCAGCTACCGGGACTTTAGCACAGATACGCAGTATTTT.

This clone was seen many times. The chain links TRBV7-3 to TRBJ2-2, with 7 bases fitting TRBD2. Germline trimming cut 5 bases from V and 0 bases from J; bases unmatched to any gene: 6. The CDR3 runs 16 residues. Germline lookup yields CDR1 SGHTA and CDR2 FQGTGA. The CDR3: CASSVTSSANTGELFF. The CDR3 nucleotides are TGTGCCAGCAGCGTGACTAGCTCTGCGAACACCGGGGAGCTGTTTTTT.

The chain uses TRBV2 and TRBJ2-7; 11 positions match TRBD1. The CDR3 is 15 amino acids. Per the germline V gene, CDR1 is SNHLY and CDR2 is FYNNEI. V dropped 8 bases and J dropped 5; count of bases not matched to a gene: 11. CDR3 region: CASGHEGQGGDEQYF. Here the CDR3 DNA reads TGTGCCAGCGGACACGAGGGACAGGGGGGCGACGAGCAGTACTTC.

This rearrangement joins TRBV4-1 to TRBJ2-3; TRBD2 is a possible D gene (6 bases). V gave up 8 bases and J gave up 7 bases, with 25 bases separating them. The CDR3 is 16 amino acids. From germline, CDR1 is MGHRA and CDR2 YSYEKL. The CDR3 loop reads CASEALGGPGMNTQYF. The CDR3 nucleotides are TGCGCCAGCGAAGCCTTGGGGGGACCTGGAATGAATACGCAGTATTTT.

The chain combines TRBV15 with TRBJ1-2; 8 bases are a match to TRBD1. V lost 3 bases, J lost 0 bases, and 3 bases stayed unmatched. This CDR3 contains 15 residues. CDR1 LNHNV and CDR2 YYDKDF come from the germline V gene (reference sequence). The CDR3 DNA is TGTGCCACCAGCAGGGACAGGGCGACTAACTATGGCTACACCTTC. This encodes CATSRDRATNYGYTF.

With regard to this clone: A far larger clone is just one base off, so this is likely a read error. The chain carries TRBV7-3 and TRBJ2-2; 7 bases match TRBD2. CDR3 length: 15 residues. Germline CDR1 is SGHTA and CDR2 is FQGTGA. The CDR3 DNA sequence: TGTGCCAGCAGCACACAAACGGGAGGAACCGGGGGGCTGTTTTTT. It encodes CASSTQTGGTGGLFF.

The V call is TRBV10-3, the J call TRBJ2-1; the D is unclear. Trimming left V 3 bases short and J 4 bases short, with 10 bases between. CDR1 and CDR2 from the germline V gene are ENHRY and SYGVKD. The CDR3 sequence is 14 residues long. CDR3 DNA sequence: TGTGCCATCAGTGAATATTCGGGTTACAATGAGCAGTTCTTC. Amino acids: CAISEYSGYNEQFF.

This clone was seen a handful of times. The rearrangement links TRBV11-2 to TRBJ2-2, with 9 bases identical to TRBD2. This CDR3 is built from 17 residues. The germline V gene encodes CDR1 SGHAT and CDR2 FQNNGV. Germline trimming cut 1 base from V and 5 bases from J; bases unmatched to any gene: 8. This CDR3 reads CASSLVVAGVRTGELFF. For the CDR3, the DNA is TGTGCCAGCAGCTTAGTCGTAGCGGGAGTAAGGACCGGGGAGCTGTTTTTT.

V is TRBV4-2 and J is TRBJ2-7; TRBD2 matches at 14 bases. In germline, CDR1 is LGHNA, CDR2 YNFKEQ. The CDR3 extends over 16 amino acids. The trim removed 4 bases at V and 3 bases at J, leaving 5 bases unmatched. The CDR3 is CASSPPGLAGGYEQYF. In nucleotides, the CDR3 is TGTGCCAGCAGCCCCCCCGGACTAGCGGGAGGCTACGAGCAGTACTTC.

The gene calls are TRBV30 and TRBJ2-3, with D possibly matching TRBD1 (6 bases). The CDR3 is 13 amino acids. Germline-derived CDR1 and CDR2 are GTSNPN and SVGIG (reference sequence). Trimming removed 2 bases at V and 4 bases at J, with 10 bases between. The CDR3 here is CAWSRTAADTQYF. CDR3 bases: TGTGCCTGGAGTCGGACAGCGGCAGATACGCAGTATTTT.

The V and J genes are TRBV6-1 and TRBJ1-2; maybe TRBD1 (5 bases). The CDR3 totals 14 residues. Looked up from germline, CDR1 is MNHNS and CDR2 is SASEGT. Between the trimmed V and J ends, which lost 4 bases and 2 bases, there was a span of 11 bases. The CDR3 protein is CASSGWGGNYGYTF. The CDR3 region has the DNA TGTGCCAGCAGTGGTTGGGGGGGGAACTATGGCTACACCTTC.

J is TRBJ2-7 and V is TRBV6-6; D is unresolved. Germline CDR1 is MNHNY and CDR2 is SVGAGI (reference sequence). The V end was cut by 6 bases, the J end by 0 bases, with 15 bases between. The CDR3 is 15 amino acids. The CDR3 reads CASSQPLGLSYEQYF. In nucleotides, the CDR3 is TGTGCCAGCAGCCAACCTCTAGGGCTCTCCTACGAGCAGTACTTC.